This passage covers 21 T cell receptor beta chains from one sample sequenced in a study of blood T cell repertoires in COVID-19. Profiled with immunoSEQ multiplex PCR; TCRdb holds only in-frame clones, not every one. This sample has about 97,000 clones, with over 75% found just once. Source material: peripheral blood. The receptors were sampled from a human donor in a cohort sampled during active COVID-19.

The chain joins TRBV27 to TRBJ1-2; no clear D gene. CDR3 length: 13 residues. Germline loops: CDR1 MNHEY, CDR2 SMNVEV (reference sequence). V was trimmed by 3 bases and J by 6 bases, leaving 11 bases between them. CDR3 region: CASSLREGDGYTF. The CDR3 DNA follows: TGTGCCAGCAGTTTGCGGGAGGGAGATGGCTACACCTTC.

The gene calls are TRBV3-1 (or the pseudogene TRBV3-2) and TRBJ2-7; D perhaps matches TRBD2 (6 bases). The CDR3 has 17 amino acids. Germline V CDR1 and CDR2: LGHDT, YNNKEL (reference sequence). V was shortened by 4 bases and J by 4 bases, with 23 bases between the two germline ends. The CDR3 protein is CASSPYAPGRKPYEQYF. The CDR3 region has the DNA TGTGCCAGCAGCCCATATGCACCCGGGAGAAAGCCTTACGAGCAGTACTTC.

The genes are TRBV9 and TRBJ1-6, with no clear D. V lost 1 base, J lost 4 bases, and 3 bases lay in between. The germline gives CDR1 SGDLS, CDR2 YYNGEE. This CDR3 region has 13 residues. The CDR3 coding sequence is TGTGCCAGCAGCGTATCGTATAATTCACCCCTCCACTTT. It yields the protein CASSVSYNSPLHF.

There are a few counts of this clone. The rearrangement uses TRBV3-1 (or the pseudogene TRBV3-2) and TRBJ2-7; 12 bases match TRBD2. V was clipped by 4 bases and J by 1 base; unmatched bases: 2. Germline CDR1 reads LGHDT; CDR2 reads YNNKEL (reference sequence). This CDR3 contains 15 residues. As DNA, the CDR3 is TGTGCCAGCAGCCCTGGACTAGCGGGGTCCTACGAGCAGTACTTC. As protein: CASSPGLAGSYEQYF.

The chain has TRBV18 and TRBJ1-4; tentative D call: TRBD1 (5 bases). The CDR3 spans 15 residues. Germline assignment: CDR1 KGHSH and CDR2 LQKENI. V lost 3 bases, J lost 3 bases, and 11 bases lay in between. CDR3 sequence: CASSPQGQANEKLFF. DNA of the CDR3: TGTGCCAGCTCACCTCAGGGTCAAGCTAATGAAAAACTGTTTTTT.

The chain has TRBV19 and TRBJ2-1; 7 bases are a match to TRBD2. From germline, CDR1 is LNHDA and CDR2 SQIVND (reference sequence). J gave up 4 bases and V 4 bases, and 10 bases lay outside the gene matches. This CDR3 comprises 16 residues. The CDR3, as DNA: TGTGCCAGTAGTACCTGGGGGGGAGCGGTTTACAATGAGCAGTTCTTC. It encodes CASSTWGGAVYNEQFF.

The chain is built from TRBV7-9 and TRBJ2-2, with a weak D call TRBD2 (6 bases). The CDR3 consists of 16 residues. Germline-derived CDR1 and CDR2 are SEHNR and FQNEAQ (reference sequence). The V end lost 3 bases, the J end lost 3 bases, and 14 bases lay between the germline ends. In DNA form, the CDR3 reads TGTGCCAGCAGCTTCGGGACTTCCCGGGACACCGGGGAGCTGTTTTTT. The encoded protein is CASSFGTSRDTGELFF.

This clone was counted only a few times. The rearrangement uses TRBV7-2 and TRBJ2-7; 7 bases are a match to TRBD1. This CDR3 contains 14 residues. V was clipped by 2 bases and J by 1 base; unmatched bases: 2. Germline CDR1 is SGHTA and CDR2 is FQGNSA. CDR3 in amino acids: CASSLMDRSYEQYF. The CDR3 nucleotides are TGTGCCAGCAGCTTAATGGACAGGTCCTACGAGCAGTACTTC. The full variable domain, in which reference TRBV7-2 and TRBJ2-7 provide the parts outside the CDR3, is GAGVSQSPSNKVTEKGKDVELRCDPISGHTALYWYRQSLGQGLEFLIYFQGNSAPDKSGLPSDRFSAERTGGSVSTLTIQRTQQEDSAVYLCASSLMDRSYEQYFGPGTRLTVT.

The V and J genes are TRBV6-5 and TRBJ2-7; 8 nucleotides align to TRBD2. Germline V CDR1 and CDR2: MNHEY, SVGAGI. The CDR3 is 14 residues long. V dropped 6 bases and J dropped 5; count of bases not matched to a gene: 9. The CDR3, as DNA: TGTGCCAGCAGAGCCACTAGCGGTACGCACGAGCAGTACTTC. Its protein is CASRATSGTHEQYF.

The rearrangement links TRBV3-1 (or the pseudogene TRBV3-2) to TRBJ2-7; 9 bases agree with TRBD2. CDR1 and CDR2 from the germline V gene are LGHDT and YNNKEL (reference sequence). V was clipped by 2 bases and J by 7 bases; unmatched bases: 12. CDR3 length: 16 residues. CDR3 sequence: CASSQNGVIAGEEQYF. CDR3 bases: TGTGCCAGCAGCCAAAACGGGGTGATAGCGGGAGAAGAGCAGTACTTC.

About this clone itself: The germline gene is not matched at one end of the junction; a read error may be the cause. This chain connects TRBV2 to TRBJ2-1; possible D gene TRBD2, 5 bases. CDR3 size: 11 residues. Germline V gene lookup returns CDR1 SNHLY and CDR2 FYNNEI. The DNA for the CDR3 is TGTGCCAGCAGTGACACTAGGCGGGCTGTCTTC. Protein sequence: CASSDTRRAVF.

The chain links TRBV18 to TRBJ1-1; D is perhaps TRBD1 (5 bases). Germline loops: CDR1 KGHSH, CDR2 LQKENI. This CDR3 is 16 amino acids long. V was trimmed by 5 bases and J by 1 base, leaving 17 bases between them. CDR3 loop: CASSKVTGRANTEAFF. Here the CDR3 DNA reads TGTGCCAGCTCAAAAGTCACAGGTAGGGCGAACACTGAAGCTTTCTTT. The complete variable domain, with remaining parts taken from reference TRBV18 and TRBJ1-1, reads NAGVMQNPRHLVRRRGQEARLRCSPMKGHSHVYWYRQLPEEGLKFMVYLQKENIIDESGMPKERFSAEFPKEGPSILRIQQVVRGDSAAYFCASSKVTGRANTEAFFGQGTRLTVV.

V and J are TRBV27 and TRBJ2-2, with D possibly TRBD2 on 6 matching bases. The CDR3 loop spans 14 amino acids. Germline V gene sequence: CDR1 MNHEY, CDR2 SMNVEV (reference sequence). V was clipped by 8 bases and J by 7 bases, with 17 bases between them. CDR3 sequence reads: CASANPGGVGELFF. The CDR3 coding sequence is TGTGCCAGCGCCAACCCCGGAGGGGTCGGGGAGCTGTTTTTT.

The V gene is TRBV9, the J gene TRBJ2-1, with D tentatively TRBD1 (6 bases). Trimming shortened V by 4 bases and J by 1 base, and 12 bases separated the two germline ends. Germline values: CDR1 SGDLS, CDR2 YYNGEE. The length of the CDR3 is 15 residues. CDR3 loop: CASSPRTVSYNEQFF. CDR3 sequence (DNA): TGTGCCAGCAGCCCCCGGACAGTATCCTACAATGAGCAGTTCTTC.

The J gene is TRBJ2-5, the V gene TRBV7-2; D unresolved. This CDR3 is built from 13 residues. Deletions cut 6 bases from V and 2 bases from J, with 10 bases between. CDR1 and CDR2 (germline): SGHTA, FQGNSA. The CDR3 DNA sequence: TGTGCCAGCAGTCGGAGCGAACAAGAGACCCAGTACTTC. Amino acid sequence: CASSRSEQETQYF.

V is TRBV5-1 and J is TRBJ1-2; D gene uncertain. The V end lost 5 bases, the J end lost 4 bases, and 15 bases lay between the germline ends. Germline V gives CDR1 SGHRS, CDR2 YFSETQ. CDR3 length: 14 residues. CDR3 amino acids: CASSLTTTSYGYTF. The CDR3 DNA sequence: TGCGCCAGCAGTCTGACTACGACGAGCTATGGCTACACCTTC.

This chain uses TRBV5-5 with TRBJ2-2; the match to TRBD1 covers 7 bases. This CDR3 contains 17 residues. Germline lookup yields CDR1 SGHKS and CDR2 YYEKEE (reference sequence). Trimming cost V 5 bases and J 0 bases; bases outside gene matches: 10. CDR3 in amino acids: CASSSRPGTANTGELFF. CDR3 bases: TGTGCCAGCAGTTCGCGCCCCGGGACAGCGAACACCGGGGAGCTGTTTTTT.

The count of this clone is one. In DNA, the CDR3 is TGTGCCAGCAGTCCTGGCCACGGGACTTACTACGAGCAGTACTTC. It is translated as CASSPGHGTYYEQYF. This chain links TRBV25-1 with TRBJ2-7, with D possibly TRBD2 on 6 matching bases. The CDR3 length is 15 residues. Trimming took 5 bases from V and 3 from J, leaving 17 bases between them. Germline V lookup: CDR1 MGHDK, CDR2 SYGVNS.

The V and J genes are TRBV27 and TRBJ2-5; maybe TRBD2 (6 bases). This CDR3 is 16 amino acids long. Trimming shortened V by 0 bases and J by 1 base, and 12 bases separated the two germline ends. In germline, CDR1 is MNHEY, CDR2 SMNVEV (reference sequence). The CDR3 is CASSLSMWDSQETQYF. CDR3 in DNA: TGTGCCAGCAGTTTATCGATGTGGGACTCCCAAGAGACCCAGTACTTC.

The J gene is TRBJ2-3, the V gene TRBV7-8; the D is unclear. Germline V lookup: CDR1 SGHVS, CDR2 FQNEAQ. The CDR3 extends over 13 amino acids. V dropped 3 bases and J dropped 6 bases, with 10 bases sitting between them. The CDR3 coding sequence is TGTGCCAGCAGCTTGCACCCGGGTGATACGCAGTATTTT. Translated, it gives CASSLHPGDTQYF.

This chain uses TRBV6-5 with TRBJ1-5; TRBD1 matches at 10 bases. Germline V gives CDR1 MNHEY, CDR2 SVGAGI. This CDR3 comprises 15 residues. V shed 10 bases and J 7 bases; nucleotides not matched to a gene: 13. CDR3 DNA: TGTGCCACCCGGGAGGGGACAGGGGATAGGCAGCCCCAGCATTTT. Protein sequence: CATREGTGDRQPQHF.